The 29 T cell receptor beta chains in this list originate from one sample, sequenced in a study of human T cells and chemical hapten exposure. Time point here: pre-sensitization, week 0. Treatment here: therapeutic diphenylcyclopropenone sensitization with weekly scalp DPC. TCRdb independently ran MiXCR on the RACE reads; one entry per CDR3 protein. The table shows 90,000 or so distinct CDR3 sequences, with 6.5% to 10% occurring only once. The sequencing here drew on whole blood, taken in connection with sensitization to the hapten diphenylcyclopropenone (DPC). Receptor source: a man in his forties with alopecia areata. Some clones in this sample may be carry-over from other donors' samples.

There are a few counts of this clonotype. The chain has TRBV29-1 and TRBJ1-2; TRBD1 is a possible D gene (6 bases). Germline CDR1 is SQVTM and CDR2 is ANQGSEA. V dropped 4 bases and J dropped 6 bases, with 24 bases sitting between them. The CDR3 contains 16 residues. CDR3 amino acids: CSVGISPGAIGNGYTF. CDR3 DNA sequence: TGCAGCGTTGGTATATCCCCGGGGGCAATCGGGAATGGCTACACCTTC.

This clonotype appeared a few times. This sequence joins TRBV15 and TRBJ2-1; D remains unclear. This CDR3 spans 14 amino acids. Per the germline V gene, CDR1 is LNHNV and CDR2 is YYDKDF (reference sequence). Trimming shortened V by 3 bases and J by 6 bases, and 12 bases separated the two germline ends. CDR3 sequence reads: CATSRNSIPNEQFF. The CDR3 nucleotides read TGTGCCACCAGCAGGAATAGCATCCCCAATGAGCAGTTCTTC. Full variable domain (outside the CDR3, taken from reference TRBV15 and TRBJ2-1): DAMVIQNPRYQVTQFGKPVTLSCSQTLNHNVMYWYQQKSSQAPKLLFHYYDKDFNNEADTPDNFQSRRPNTSFCFLDIRSPGLGDTAMYLCATSRNSIPNEQFFGPGTRLTVL.

In its sample, this clonotype was seen a few times. This chain joins TRBV19 and TRBJ1-5; D not resolved. This CDR3 has 17 residues. V was trimmed by 4 bases and J by 6 bases, leaving 22 bases between them. In germline, CDR1 is LNHDA, CDR2 SQIVND (reference sequence). The CDR3 region has the DNA TGTGCCAGTAGTAAGACTCCACTTAGGAGGGATCGTCAGCCCCAGCATTTT. Protein product: CASSKTPLRRDRQPQHF.

This clonotype was found a few times. The V gene is TRBV7-2, the J gene TRBJ2-3; D might be TRBD2 (6 bases). CDR3 length: 13 residues. Trimming removed 6 bases at V and 0 bases at J, with 7 bases between. Germline V gene sequence: CDR1 SGHTA, CDR2 FQGNSA. The CDR3 protein is CASRRDSTDTQYF. The CDR3 DNA follows: TGTGCCAGCAGGCGGGATAGCACAGATACGCAGTATTTT.

This clonotype was seen repeatedly, ten times or more. V and J are TRBV7-2 and TRBJ1-4; D remains ambiguous. V lost 1 base and J lost 8, with 17 bases in between. This CDR3 spans 16 amino acids. Per germline, CDR1 SGHTA and CDR2 FQGNSA. DNA for the CDR3: TGTGCCAGCAGCTTAGAGGCCCCTCTAAGTGGCGAAAAACTGTTTTTT. It encodes CASSLEAPLSGEKLFF.

This clonotype was recorded at least ten times. The chain recombines TRBV25-1 with TRBJ2-1; D call uncertain. Trimming stripped 10 bases from V and 7 bases from J, with 8 bases between. In germline, CDR1 is MGHDK, CDR2 SYGVNS. There are 10 residues in the CDR3. In DNA, the CDR3 is TGTGCCACCCTAGGGAATGAGCAGTTCTTC. Translated: CATLGNEQFF.

V and J are TRBV7-6 and TRBJ2-3; TRBD2 agrees at 7 bases. The CDR3 contains 16 residues. Germline assignment: CDR1 SGHVS and CDR2 FNYEAQ. V gave up 8 bases and J gave up 0 bases; unmatched junction bases: 11. CDR3 sequence: CASGKAGDPSTDTQYF. The CDR3 DNA reads TGTGCCAGCGGTAAGGCGGGAGACCCTAGCACAGATACGCAGTATTTT.

This chain joins TRBV4-3 and TRBJ2-7; no definite D call. The V gene lost 0 bases and the J gene lost 7 bases, with 16 bases spanning the gap. This CDR3 contains 15 residues. Germline V gives CDR1 LGHNA, CDR2 YSLEER. The CDR3 here is CASSQDRTSSGEQYV. CDR3 DNA sequence: TGCGCCAGCAGCCAAGATAGGACCAGTAGTGGGGAGCAGTACGTC.

The sample holds many counts of this clonotype. This chain links TRBV2 with TRBJ2-4; possibly TRBD1 for D (5 bases). Germline loops: CDR1 SNHLY, CDR2 FYNNEI. The CDR3 is made up of 14 amino acids. V lost 3 bases to trimming and J lost 6 bases, with 12 bases between them. The DNA for the CDR3 is TGTGCCAGCAGTGACCCCAGACAGATAAACATTCAGTACTTC. Its translation: CASSDPRQINIQYF.

This sequence joins TRBV7-2 and TRBJ2-7; maybe TRBD1 (6 bases). The CDR3 runs to 14 residues. Per germline, CDR1 SGHTA and CDR2 FQGNSA. V lost 0 bases and J lost 2, with 8 bases in between. The CDR3 nucleotides read TGTGCCAGCAGCTTAGCCGGACAGACCTACGAGCAGTACTTC. This gives the protein CASSLAGQTYEQYF.

This clonotype was observed at least ten times. V usage is TRBV7-2 and J usage is TRBJ2-3; no reliable D call. Trimming shortened V by 1 base and J by 0 bases, and 2 bases separated the two germline ends. The CDR3 contains 13 residues. Per the germline V gene, CDR1 is SGHTA and CDR2 is FQGNSA. The CDR3 region is CASSLVSTDTQYF. The CDR3 nucleotides are TGTGCCAGCAGCTTAGTTAGCACAGATACGCAGTATTTT.

This clonotype has at least ten counts. The V gene is TRBV9, the J gene TRBJ2-1, with D perhaps matching TRBD2 (5 bases). Germline CDR1 is SGDLS and CDR2 is YYNGEE. This CDR3 comprises 12 residues. The V and J ends lost 0 bases and 9 bases respectively, with 7 bases between them. CDR3 sequence (DNA): TGTGCCAGCAGCGTAGGTGAGGGTGAGCAGTTCTTC. Residues: CASSVGEGEQFF.

This clonotype was seen a few times. The chain recombines TRBV12-3 or TRBV12-4 with TRBJ2-3; maybe TRBD2 (5 bases). The CDR3 sequence is 16 residues long. V shed 6 bases and J shed 6 bases, with 22 bases lying between them. This chain's CDR3 is CASSRRTQLTPDTQYF. The CDR3 DNA is TGTGCCAGCAGCCGGAGGACCCAACTTACCCCGGATACGCAGTATTTT.

Ten or more counts support this clonotype. The chain recombines TRBV20-1 with TRBJ2-1; D might be TRBD1 or TRBD2, each matching 5 bases. Per germline, CDR1 DFQATT and CDR2 SNEGSKA (reference sequence). V shed 5 bases and J shed 6 bases, with 17 bases lying between them. CDR3 length: 14 residues. As DNA, the CDR3 is TGCAGTGCTTGGGTTGTTGGGGGTGGCAATGAGCAGTTCTTC. This gives the protein CSAWVVGGGNEQFF.

This clonotype was counted a few times. The CDR3 nucleotides read TGTGCCAGCAGTTACTTGACGGGGCAGTTATACAATGAGCAGTTCTTC. Translation gives CASSYLTGQLYNEQFF. The chain combines TRBV6-2 or TRBV6-3 with TRBJ2-1; D could derive from TRBD1 or TRBD2 (5 bases each). Germline V CDR1 and CDR2: MNHEY, SVGEGT. Trimming pared 1 base from V and 4 bases from J, leaving 14 bases between. The CDR3 has 16 amino acids.

Regarding this clonotype: It may be a read error: a sequence one base away is much more abundant. The genes are TRBV3-1 and TRBJ2-5; D might be TRBD2 (6 bases). The CDR3 is 15 amino acids. CDR1 and CDR2 from the germline V gene are LGHDT and YNNKEL (reference sequence). CDR3 loop: CVSSPPGVRKETQYF. The CDR3 region has the DNA TGTGTCAGCAGCCCCCCGGGGGTCCGGAAGGAGACCCAGTACTTC.

This clonotype was picked up many times. The CDR3 spells CSERGWTTEAFF. CDR3 bases: TGCAGTGAGAGGGGTTGGACCACTGAAGCTTTCTTT. This sequence joins TRBV20-1 and TRBJ1-1; TRBD1 is a possible D gene (5 bases). Germline assignment: CDR1 DFQATT and CDR2 SNEGSKA (reference sequence). This CDR3 comprises 12 residues. V dropped 7 bases and J dropped 4 bases, with 13 bases sitting between them.

This clonotype was seen just once. This CDR3 fails to terminate in the conserved phenylalanine or tryptophan, so it likely reflects a read error. The chain recombines TRBV7-2 with TRBJ2-2; D is perhaps TRBD1 (6 bases). V shed 1 base and J shed 0 bases, with 9 bases lying between them. The CDR3 has 16 amino acids. Germline V gene lookup returns CDR1 SGHTA and CDR2 FQGNSA. This CDR3 reads CASSLDPGANTGELFL. CDR3 nucleotides: TGTGCCAGCAGCTTAGATCCAGGGGCGAACACCGGGGAGCTGTTTCTT.

Many counts were recorded for this clonotype. V and J are TRBV7-9 and TRBJ2-3; TRBD2 matches 9 bases. The CDR3 is 17 amino acids. Germline CDR1 SEHNR, CDR2 FQNEAQ (reference sequence). The V gene end was trimmed by 6 bases and the J gene end by 3 bases; junction bases not matched to a gene: 13. CDR3 coding DNA: TGTGCCAGCAGTCTTACGGGACTAGCCACCTCTACAGATACGCAGTATTTT. This sequence encodes CASSLTGLATSTDTQYF.

This clonotype was found many times. This chain joins TRBV6-5 and TRBJ1-6; 8 bases line up with TRBD1. There are 16 residues in the CDR3. Trimming at V came to 0 bases and at J to 9 bases, leaving 7 bases not matched to a gene. CDR1 MNHEY and CDR2 SVGAGI come from the germline V gene. The CDR3 region has the DNA TGTGCCAGCAGTTACTCGCCGACAGGGGCAGGTTCACCCCTCCACTTT. Its protein is CASSYSPTGAGSPLHF.

This clonotype was seen at least ten times. The rearrangement joins TRBV7-2 to TRBJ1-1; D gene ambiguous. Germline V CDR1 and CDR2: SGHTA, FQGNSA. CDR3 length: 13 amino acids. Deletions cut 8 bases from V and 0 bases from J, with 10 bases between. CDR3 in amino acids: CASAGQVNTEAFF. The CDR3 region has the DNA TGTGCCAGCGCCGGGCAGGTGAACACTGAAGCTTTCTTT.

In this sample, this clonotype turned up a few times. This rearrangement joins TRBV30 to TRBJ2-3, with 11 bases matching TRBD1. Per the germline V gene, CDR1 is GTSNPN and CDR2 is SVGIG (reference sequence). The CDR3 consists of 12 residues. V lost 2 bases and J lost 10; bases outside the gene matches: 2. The CDR3 sequence is CAWSTGQGAQYF. The CDR3, as DNA: TGTGCCTGGAGTACGGGACAGGGGGCGCAGTATTTT.

The chain employs TRBV7-2 and TRBJ1-2; TRBD1 agrees at 7 bases. V was pared by 1 base and J by 8 bases, with 4 bases of the junction left unmatched. CDR1 is SGHTA and CDR2 is FQGNSA in the germline V gene. This CDR3 region has 13 residues. DNA of the CDR3: TGTGCCAGCAGCTTAGAGGGGGCGCGGGGCTACACCTTC. Translating it yields CASSLEGARGYTF.

This clonotype has at least ten counts. The rearrangement links TRBV6-5 to TRBJ2-5; no clear D gene. This CDR3 comprises 13 residues. Germline assignment: CDR1 MNHEY and CDR2 SVGAGI. V shed 1 base and J shed 5 bases, with 8 bases lying between them. For the CDR3, the DNA is TGTGCCAGCAGTTACTTCGACGGGGAGACCCAGTACTTC. It encodes CASSYFDGETQYF.

The sample holds many counts of this clonotype. This chain uses TRBV30 with TRBJ2-3; D perhaps matches TRBD1 (6 bases). The CDR3 covers 15 residues. V was shortened by 1 base and J by 2 bases, with 13 bases between the two germline ends. Germline values: CDR1 GTSNPN, CDR2 SVGIG (reference sequence). In DNA form, the CDR3 reads TGTGCCTGGAGTGCCGGGACATTGGACACAGATACGCAGTATTTT. Its translation: CAWSAGTLDTDTQYF.

Only a few counts were recorded for this clonotype. V is TRBV6-5 and J is TRBJ2-7, with TRBD2 matching 7 bases. Per germline, CDR1 MNHEY and CDR2 SVGAGI. V lost 3 bases and J lost 5; bases outside the gene matches: 7. CDR3 length: 14 amino acids. DNA for the CDR3: TGTGCCAGCAGTTATCTTCGGGGGGATCACGAGCAGTACTTC. Its protein product is CASSYLRGDHEQYF.

The J gene is TRBJ2-2, the V gene TRBV5-4, with TRBD2 matching 9 bases. CDR3 size: 16 residues. V shed 1 base and J 3 bases; nucleotides not matched to a gene: 4. Germline V CDR1 and CDR2: SGHNT, YYREEE (reference sequence). CDR3 region: CASSLLTSGDTGELFF. In nucleotides, the CDR3 is TGTGCCAGCAGCTTGTTGACTAGCGGCGACACCGGGGAGCTGTTTTTT.

V and J are TRBV24-1 and TRBJ2-1, with 7 bases aligning to TRBD2. J was trimmed by 4 bases and V by 3 bases; bases with no gene match: 11. Per the germline V gene, CDR1 is KGHDR and CDR2 is SFDVKD. The CDR3 length is 17 residues. CDR3 residues: CATSDRMVLALYNEQFF. CDR3 DNA sequence: TGTGCCACCAGTGATAGAATGGTACTAGCGTTGTACAATGAGCAGTTCTTC.

The DNA of the CDR3 is TGTGCCAGCAAAGGGACTAGCGGGAGCGTCACAGATACGCAGTATTTT. This encodes CASKGTSGSVTDTQYF. The chain is built from TRBV6-5 and TRBJ2-3; 14 bases align to TRBD2. This CDR3 has 16 residues. The ends lost 7 bases at V and 2 bases at J; junction bases unmatched: 5. In germline, CDR1 is MNHEY, CDR2 SVGAGI.